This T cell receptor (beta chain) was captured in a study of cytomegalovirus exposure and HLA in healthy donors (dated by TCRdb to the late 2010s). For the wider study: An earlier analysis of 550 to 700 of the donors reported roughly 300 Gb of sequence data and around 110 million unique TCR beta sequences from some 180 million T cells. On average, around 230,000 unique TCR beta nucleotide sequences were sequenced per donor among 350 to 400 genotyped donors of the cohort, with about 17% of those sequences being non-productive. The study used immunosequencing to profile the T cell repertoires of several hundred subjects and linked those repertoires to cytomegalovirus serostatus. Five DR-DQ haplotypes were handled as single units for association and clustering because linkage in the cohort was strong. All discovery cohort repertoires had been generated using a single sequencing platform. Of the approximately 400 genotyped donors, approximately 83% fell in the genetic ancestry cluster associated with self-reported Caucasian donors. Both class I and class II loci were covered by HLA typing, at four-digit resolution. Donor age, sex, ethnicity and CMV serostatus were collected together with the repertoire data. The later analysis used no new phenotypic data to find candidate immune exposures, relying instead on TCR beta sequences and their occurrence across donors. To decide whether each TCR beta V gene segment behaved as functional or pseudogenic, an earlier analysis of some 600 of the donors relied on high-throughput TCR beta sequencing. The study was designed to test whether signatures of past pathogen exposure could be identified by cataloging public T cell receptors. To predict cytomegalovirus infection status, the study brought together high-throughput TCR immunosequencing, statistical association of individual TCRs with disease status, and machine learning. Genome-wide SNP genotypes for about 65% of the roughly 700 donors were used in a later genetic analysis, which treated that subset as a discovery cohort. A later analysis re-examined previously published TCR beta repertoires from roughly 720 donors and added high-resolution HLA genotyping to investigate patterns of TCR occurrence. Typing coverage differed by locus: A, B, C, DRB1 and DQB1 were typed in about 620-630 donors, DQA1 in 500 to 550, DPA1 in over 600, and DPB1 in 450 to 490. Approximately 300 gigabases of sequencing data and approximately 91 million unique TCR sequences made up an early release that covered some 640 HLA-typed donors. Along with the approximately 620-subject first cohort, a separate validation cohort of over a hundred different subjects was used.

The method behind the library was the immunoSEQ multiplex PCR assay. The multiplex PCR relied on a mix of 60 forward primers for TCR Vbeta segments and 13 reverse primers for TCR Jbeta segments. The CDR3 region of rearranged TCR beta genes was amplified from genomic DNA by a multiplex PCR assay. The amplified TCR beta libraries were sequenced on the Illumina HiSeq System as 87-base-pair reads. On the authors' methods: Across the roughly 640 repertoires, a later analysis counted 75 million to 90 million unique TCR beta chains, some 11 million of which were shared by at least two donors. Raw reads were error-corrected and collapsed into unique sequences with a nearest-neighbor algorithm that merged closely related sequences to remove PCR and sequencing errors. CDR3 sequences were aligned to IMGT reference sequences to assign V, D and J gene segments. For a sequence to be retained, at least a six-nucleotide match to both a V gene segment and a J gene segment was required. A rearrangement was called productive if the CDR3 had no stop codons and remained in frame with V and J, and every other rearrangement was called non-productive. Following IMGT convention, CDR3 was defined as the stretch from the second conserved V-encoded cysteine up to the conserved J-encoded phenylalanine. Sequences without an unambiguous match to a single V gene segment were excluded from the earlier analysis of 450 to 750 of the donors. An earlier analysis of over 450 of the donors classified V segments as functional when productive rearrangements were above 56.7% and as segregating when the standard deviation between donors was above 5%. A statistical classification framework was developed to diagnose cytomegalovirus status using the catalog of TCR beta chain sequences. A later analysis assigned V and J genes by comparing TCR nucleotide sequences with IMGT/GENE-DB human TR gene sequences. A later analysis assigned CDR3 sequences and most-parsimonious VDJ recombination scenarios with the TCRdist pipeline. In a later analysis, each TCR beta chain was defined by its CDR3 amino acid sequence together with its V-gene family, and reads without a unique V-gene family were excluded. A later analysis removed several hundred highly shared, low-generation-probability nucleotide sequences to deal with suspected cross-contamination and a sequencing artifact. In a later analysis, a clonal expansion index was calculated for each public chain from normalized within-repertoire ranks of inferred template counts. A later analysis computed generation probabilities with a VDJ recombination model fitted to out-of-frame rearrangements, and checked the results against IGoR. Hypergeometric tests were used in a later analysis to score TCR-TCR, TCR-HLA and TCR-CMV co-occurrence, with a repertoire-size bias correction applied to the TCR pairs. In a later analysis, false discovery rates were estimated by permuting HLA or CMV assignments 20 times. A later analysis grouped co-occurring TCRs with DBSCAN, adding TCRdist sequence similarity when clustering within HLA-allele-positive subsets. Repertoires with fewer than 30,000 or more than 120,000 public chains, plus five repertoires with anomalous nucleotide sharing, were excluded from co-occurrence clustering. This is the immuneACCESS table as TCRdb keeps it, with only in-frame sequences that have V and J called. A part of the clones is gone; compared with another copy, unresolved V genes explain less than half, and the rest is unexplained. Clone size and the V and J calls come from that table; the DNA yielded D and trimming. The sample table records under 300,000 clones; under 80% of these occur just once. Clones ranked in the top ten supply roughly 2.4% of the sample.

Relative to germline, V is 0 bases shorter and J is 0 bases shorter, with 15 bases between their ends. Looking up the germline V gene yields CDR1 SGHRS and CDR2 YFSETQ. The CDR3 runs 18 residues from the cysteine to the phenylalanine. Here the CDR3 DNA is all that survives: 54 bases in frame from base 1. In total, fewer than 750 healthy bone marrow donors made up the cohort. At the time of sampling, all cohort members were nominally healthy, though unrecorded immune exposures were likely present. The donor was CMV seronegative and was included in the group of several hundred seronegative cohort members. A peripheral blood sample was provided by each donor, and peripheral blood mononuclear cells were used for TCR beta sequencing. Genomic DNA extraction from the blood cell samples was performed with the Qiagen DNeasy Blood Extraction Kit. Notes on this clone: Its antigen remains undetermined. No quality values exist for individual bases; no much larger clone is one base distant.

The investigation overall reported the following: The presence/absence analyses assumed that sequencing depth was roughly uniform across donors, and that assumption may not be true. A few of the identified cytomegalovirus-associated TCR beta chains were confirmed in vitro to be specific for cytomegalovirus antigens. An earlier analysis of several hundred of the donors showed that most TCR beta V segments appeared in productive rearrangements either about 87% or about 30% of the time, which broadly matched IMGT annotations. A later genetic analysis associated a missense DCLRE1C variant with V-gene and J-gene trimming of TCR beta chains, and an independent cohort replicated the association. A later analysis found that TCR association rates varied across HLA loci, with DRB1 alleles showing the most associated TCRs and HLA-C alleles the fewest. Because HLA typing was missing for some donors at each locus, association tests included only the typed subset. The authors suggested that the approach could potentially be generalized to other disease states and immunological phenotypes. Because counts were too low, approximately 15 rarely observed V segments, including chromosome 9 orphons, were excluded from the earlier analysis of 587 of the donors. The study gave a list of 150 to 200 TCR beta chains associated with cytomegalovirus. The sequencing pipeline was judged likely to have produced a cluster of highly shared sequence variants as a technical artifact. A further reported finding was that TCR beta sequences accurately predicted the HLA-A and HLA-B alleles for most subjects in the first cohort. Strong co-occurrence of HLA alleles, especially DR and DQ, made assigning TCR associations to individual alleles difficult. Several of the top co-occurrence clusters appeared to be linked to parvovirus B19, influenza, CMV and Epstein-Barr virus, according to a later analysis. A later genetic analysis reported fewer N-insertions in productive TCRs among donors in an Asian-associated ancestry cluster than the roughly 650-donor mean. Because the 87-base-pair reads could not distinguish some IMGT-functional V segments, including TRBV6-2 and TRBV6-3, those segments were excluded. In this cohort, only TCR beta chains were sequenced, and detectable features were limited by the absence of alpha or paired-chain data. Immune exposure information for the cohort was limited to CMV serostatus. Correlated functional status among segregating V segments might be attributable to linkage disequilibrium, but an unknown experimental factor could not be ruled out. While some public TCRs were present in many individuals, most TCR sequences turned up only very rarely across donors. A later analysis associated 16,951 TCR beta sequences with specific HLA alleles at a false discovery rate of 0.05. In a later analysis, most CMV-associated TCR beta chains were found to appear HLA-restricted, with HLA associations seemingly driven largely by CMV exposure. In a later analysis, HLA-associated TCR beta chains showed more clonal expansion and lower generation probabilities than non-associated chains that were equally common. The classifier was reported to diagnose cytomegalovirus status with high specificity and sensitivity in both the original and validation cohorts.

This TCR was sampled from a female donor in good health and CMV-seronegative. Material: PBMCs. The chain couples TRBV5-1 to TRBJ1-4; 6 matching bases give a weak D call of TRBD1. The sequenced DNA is TGCGCCAGCAGCTTGGACTTAACGGGGACAACAACTAATGAAAAACTGTTTTTT. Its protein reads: CASSLDLTGTTTNEKLFF.